This T cell receptor (beta chain) was captured by sequencing in a study of blood T cell repertoires in COVID-19. Turning to the study itself: Samples taken during acute and convalescent COVID-19 were collected in the United States, Italy and Spain.

Authors' methods: For nucleated cells, counts were estimated from reference gene primer amplification. Repertoires were generated with immunoSEQ multiplex PCR, while TCRdb's copy carries only in-frame clones and drops some. That table supplies the V and J calls and clone size; D and trimming were determined from the DNA. The table shows 250,000 to 300,000 clones, with roughly 90% occurring only once. V lost 7 bases to trimming and J lost 4 bases, with 16 bases between them. The CDR3 runs to 14 residues. The germline CDR1 and CDR2 sequences are SQVTM and ANQGSEA. This clone was found once. This chain joins TRBV29-1 and TRBJ1-4, with a possible D match to TRBD1 (5 bases). This clonotype originated in a man aged 50-60 years with acute or convalescent COVID-19. The source material was peripheral blood. The CDR3 reads CSAIGGALNEKLFF. As DNA, the CDR3 is TGCAGCGCCATTGGTGGGGCGCTTAATGAAAAACTGTTTTTT.